Sequencing of this T cell receptor beta chain was carried out in a study of CD8+ T cells in alopecia areata. Study-level information: Treated patients were dosed with oral tofacitinib, taking 5 to 10 mg twice daily. Tofacitinib dosing lasted 6 to 18 months, which was then followed by 6 months off drug.

Extraction of RNA preceded its reverse transcription into cDNA, which served as the sequencing template. Measured with immunoSEQ multiplex PCR; TCRdb has only the in-frame clones, and not every one. The sample has more than 95,000 clones; 41% are singletons. As part of sample collection, lesional scalp punch biopsies and peripheral blood were taken from alopecia areata patients. CDR3 length equals 16 residues. Germline V gene sequence: CDR1 SGHRS, CDR2 YFSETQ. V lost 1 base and J 5 bases, leaving 16 bases between the germline ends. General observations from the study: There were also resident alphabeta T cells of normal skin sequenced in scalp samples.

Comment on this clone: What it recognizes is unknown.

The V gene is TRBV5-1, the J gene TRBJ2-1; possibly TRBD2 for D (7 bases). The sample comprised CD4+ T cells sorted from blood. The receptor was isolated from a human donor with alopecia areata. The CDR3: CASSLLAGASDNEQFF. CDR3 DNA sequence: TGCGCCAGCAGCTTGTTGGCGGGGGCTTCTGACAATGAGCAGTTCTTC.